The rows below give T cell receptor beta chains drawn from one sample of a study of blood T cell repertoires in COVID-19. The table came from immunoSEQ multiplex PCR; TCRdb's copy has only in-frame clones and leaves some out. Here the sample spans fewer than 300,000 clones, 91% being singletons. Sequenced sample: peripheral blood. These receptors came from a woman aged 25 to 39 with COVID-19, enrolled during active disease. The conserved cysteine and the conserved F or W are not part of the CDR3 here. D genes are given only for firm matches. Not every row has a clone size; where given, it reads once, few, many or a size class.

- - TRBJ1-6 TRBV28 ASSQDSPLH
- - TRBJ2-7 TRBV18 ASSPPLQGNYEQY
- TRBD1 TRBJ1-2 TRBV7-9 ASSLGTGGAYGYT
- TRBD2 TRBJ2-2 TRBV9 ASSVGRGGKTGELF
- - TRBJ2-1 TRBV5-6 ASSFWAGGIYNEQF
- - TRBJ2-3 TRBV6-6 ASSYSSVALTDTQY
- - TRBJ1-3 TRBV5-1 ASTPGGVSGNTIY
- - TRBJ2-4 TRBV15 ATSRDKGVDIQY
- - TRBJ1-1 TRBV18 ASSPSSGFNTEAF
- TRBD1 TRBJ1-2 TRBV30 AWRDRVNYGYT
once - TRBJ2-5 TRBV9 ASSVAGQETQY
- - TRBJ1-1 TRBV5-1 ASSFSPGETEAF
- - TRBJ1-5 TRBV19 ASTPQAGLITPQH
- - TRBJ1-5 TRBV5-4 ASSLDQGSNQPQH
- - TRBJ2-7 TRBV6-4 ASSVSNVGGYEQY
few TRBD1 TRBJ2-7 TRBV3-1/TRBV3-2 ASSQDSGQGRNEQY
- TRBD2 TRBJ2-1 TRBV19 ASSGSAVAGVGNEQF
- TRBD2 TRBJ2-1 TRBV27 ASSLSASGGVNSYEQF
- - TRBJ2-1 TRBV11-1 ASSLQGSYNEQF
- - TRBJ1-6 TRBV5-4 ASSLGGLHSPLH
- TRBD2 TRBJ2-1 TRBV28 ASSLPGTSGTYREQF
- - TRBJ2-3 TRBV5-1 ASSWAGSGLSTDTQY
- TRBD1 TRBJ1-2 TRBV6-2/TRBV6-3 ASSKTGTGNKSGYT
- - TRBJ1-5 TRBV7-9 ASSSRGGGQPQH
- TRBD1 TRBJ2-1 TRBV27 ASGGQVNEQF
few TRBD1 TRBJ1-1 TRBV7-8 ASKGSIQGAEAF
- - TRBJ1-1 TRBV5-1 ASSLYQGAVGTEAF
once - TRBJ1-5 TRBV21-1 ASSKGCGTDNQPQH
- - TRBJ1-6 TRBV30 ACQAGVRNNSPLH
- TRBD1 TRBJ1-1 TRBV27 ASSESGGPNTEAF
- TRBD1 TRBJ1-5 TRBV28 ASSPQGGIQPQH
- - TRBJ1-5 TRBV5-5 ASSLGITGNQPQH
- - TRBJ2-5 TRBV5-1 ASSILGGFEETQY
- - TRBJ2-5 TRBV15 ATSREGGRPSGETQY
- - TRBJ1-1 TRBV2 ASSEILSDTEAF
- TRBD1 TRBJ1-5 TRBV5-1 ASSIGTEGNQPQH
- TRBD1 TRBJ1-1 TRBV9 ASSARTGGNTEAF
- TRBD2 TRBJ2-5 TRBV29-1 SVDGLAGVEETQY
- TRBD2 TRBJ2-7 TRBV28 ASSTLTSGSPEQY
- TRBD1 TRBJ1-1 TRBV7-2 ASSPRLGYGDSLNTEAF
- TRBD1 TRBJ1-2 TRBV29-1 SVLTGGQANYGYT
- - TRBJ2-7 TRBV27 ASSLSAGTYEQY
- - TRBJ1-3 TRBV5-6 ASSSDSSGNTIY
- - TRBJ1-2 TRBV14 ASSQDMIHSTYGYT
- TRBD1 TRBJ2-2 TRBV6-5 ASTSQGAGELF
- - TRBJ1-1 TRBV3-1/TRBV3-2 ASSRGSLNTEAF
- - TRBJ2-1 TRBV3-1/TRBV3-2 ASSQARVTYNEQF
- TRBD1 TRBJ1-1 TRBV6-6 ASSYRQGNTEAF
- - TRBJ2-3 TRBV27 ASSLNRAPDTQY
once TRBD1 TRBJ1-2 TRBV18 ASSPSQGVWYGYT
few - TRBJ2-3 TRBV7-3 ASSPLGTSPTDTQY
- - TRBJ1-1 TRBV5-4 ASSFIAGRTEAF
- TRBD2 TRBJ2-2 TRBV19 AIGTSGRADGELF
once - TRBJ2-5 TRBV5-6 ASSLQGRQTQY
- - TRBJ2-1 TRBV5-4 ASSSSRDKYSYNEQF
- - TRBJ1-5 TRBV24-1 ATSGGNNQPQH
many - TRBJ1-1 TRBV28 ASSLWYDGGATEAF
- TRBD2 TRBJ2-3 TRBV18 ASSPLGLATSTDTQY
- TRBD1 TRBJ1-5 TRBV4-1 ASSQAGGGNQPQH
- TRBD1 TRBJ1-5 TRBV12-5 ASGLATGNNQPQH